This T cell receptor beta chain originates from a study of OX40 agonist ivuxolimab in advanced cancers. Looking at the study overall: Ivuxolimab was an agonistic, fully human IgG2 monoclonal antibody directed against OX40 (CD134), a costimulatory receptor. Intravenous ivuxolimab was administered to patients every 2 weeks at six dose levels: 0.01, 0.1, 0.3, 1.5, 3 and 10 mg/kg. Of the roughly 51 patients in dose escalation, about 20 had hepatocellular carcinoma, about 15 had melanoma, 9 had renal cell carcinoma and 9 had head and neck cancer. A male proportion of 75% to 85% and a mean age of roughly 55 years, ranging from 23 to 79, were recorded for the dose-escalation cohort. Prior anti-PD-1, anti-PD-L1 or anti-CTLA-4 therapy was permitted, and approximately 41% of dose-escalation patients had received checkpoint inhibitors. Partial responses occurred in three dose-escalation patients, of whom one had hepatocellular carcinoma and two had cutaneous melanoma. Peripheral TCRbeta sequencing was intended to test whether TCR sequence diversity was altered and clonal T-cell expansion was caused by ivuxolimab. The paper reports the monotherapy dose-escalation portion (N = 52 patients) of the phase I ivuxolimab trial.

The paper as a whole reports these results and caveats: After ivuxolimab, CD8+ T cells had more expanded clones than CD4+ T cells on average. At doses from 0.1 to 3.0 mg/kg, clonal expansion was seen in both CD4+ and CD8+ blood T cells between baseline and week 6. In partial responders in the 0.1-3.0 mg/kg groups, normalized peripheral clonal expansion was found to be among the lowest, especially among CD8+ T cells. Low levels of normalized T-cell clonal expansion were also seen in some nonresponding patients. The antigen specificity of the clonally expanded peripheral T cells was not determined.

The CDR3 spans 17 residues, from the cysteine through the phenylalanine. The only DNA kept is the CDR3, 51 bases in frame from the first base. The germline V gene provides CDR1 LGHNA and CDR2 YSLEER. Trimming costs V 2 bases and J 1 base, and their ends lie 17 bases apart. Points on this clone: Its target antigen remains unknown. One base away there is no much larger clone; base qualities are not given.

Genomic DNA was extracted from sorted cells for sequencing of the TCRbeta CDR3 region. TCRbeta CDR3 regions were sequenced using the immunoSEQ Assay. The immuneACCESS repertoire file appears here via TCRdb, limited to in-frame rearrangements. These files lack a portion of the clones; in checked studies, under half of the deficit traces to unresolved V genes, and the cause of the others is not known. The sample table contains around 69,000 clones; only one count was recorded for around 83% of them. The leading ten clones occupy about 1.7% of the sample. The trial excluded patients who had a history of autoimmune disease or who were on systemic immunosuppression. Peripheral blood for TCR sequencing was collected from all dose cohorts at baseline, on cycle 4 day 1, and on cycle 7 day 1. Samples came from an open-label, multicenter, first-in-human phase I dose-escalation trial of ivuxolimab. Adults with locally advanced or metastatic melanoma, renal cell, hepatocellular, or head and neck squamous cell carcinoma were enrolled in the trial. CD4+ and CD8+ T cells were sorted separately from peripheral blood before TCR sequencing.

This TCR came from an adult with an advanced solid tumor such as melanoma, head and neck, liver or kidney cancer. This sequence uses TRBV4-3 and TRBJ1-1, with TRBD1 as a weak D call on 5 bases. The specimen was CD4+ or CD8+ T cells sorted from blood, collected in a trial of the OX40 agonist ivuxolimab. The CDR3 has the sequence CASSQSMGAGQNTEAFF. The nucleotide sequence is TGCGCCAGCAGCCAAAGCATGGGTGCAGGGCAGAACACTGAAGCTTTCTTT.